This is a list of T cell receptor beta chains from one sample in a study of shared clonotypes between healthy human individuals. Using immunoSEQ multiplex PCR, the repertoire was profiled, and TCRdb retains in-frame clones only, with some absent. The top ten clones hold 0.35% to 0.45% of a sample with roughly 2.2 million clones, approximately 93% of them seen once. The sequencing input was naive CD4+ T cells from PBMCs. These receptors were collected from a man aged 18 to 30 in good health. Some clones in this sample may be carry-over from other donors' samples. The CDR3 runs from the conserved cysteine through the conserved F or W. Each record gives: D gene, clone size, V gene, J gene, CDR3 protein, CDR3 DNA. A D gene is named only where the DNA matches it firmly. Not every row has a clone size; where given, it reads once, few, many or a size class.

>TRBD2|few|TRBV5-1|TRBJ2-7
CASSILAGAAYEQYF
TGCGCCAGCAGCATCCTAGCGGGAGCGGCCTACGAGCAGTACTTC
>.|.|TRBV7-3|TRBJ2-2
CASSLRAGNTGELFF
TGTGCCAGCAGCTTAAGGGCGGGGAACACCGGGGAGCTGTTTTTT
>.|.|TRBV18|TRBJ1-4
CASSREQEKLFF
TGTGCCAGCTCACGGGAACAGGAAAAACTGTTTTTT
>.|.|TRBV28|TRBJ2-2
CASSVAGANTGELFF
TGTGCCAGCAGTGTCGCAGGGGCCAACACCGGGGAGCTGTTTTTT
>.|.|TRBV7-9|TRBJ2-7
CASSLTTGPTPYEQYF
TGTGCCAGCAGCCTAACGACGGGGCCAACCCCCTACGAGCAGTACTTC
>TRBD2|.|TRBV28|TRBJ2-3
CASRPRDYPSTDTQYF
TGTGCCAGCAGGCCTCGGGACTACCCCAGCACAGATACGCAGTATTTT
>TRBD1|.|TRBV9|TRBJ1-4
CASSVGDSYEKLFF
TGTGCCAGCAGCGTAGGGGACAGCTATGAAAAACTGTTTTTT
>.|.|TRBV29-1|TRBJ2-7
CSARDDSTYEQYF
TGCAGCGCCCGGGACGACTCCACCTACGAGCAGTACTTC
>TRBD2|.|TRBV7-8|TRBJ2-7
CASSLGLAGNYEQYF
TGTGCCAGCAGCTTAGGTCTAGCGGGAAACTACGAGCAGTACTTC
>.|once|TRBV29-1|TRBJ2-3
CSDDGSSTDTQYF
TGCAGCGACGACGGGTCCAGCACAGATACGCAGTATTTT
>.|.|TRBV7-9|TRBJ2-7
CASSLPPTGGSYEQYF
TGTGCCAGCAGCTTGCCGCCGACAGGCGGCTCCTACGAGCAGTACTTC
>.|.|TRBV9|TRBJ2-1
CASSVRDNRGNEQFF
TGTGCCAGCAGCGTGCGGGACAACCGCGGCAATGAGCAGTTCTTC
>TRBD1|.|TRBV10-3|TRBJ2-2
CAISESGQGNTGELFF
TGTGCCATCAGTGAGTCAGGACAGGGAAACACCGGGGAGCTGTTTTTT
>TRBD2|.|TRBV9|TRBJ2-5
CASSVEAGGGETQYF
TGTGCCAGCAGCGTAGAAGCGGGAGGAGGGGAGACCCAGTACTTC
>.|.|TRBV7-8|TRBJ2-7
CASSLRQSPYEQYF
TGTGCCAGCAGCTTAAGACAGAGTCCCTACGAGCAGTACTTC
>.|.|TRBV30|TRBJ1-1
CACRRRSTEAFF
TGTGCCTGTCGCAGACGCAGCACTGAAGCTTTCTTT
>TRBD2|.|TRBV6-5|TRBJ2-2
CASRKAGVNTGELFF
TGTGCCAGCAGAAAAGCGGGAGTTAACACCGGGGAGCTGTTTTTT
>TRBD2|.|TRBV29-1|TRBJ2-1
CSVDVWRGGYNEQFF
TGCAGCGTTGATGTCTGGCGGGGGGGATACAATGAGCAGTTCTTC
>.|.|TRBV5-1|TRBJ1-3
CASSLSGLRYRNTIYF
TGCGCCAGCAGCTTGTCCGGGCTTCGGTACAGAAACACCATATATTTT
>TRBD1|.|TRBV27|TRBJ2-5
CASQPWTGTFEETQYF
TGTGCCAGCCAGCCTTGGACAGGGACTTTTGAAGAGACCCAGTACTTC
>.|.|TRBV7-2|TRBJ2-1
CASTRSWSSYNEQFF
TGTGCCAGCACTCGGAGCTGGAGCTCCTACAATGAGCAGTTCTTC
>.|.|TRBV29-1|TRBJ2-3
CSVASVSTDTQYF
TGCAGCGTTGCTAGCGTTAGCACAGATACGCAGTATTTT
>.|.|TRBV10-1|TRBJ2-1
CASSEESGPPYNEQFF
TGCGCCAGCAGTGAGGAGAGCGGGCCTCCCTACAATGAGCAGTTCTTC
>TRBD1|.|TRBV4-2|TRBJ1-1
CASSQGTTGTGGTEAFF
TGTGCCAGCAGCCAAGGTACGACGGGGACAGGGGGCACTGAAGCTTTCTTT
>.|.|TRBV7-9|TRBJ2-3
CAELGRGKPDTQYF
TGTGCCGAACTAGGACGTGGCAAGCCAGATACGCAGTATTTT
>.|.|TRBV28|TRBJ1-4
CASSQGGVGEKLFF
TGTGCCAGCAGTCAAGGGGGAGTTGGAGAAAAACTGTTTTTT
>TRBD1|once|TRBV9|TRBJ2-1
CASRGQGRGEQFF
TGTGCCAGCAGAGGACAGGGCAGAGGTGAGCAGTTCTTC
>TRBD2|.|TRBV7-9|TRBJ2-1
CASSLGLADYNEQFF
TGTGCCAGCAGCTTAGGACTAGCGGATTACAATGAGCAGTTCTTC
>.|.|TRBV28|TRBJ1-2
CASITQGKGANYGYTF
TGTGCCAGCATTACTCAGGGGAAAGGAGCTAACTATGGCTACACCTTC
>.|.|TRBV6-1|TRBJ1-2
CASGRIGAYGYTF
TGTGCCAGCGGGAGGATCGGGGCGTATGGCTACACCTTC
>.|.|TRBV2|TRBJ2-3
CASSDGGGRTDTQYF
TGTGCCAGCAGTGATGGAGGGGGTAGGACAGATACGCAGTATTTT
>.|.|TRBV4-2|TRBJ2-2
CASSQDQNTGELFF
TGTGCCAGCAGCCAAGACCAGAACACCGGGGAGCTGTTTTTT
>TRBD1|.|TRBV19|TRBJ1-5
CASRRGQGFNQPQHF
TGTGCCAGTAGGAGGGGACAGGGGTTCAATCAGCCCCAGCATTTT
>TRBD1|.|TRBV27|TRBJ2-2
CASSGTGPGELFF
TGTGCCAGCAGCGGGACAGGTCCCGGGGAGCTGTTTTTT
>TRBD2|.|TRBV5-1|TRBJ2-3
CASSLGGTSGTDTQYF
TGCGCCAGCAGCTTGGGCGGGACTAGCGGGACAGATACGCAGTATTTT
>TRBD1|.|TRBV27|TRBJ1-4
CASSLSQGNEKLFF
TGTGCCAGCAGTTTATCACAGGGGAATGAAAAACTGTTTTTT
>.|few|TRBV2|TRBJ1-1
CASSEAWDTEAFF
TGTGCCAGCAGTGAAGCGTGGGACACTGAAGCTTTCTTT
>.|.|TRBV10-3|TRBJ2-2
CAIRTRENTGELFF
TGTGCCATCAGGACCAGGGAGAACACCGGGGAGCTGTTTTTT
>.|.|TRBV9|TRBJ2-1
CASSVEESPYNEQFF
TGTGCCAGCAGCGTCGAGGAAAGCCCCTACAATGAGCAGTTCTTC
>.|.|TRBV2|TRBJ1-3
CASSDRGNTIYF
TGTGCCAGCAGTGATAGGGGAAACACCATATATTTT
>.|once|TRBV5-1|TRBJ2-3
CASSVTDWSTDTQYF
TGCGCCAGCAGCGTCACTGACTGGAGCACAGATACGCAGTATTTT
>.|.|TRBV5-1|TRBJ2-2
CASSLELAGTNTGELFF
TGCGCCAGCAGCTTGGAATTGGCAGGGACGAACACCGGGGAGCTGTTTTTT
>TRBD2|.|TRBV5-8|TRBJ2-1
CASSPRGGEGYNEQFF
TGTGCCAGCAGCCCTCGGGGGGGGGAAGGCTACAATGAGCAGTTCTTC
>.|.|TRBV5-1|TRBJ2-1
CASSLVGSGDYNEQFF
TGCGCCAGCAGCTTGGTCGGTAGCGGAGACTACAATGAGCAGTTCTTC
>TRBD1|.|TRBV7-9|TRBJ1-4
CASSLDSYRGEKLFF
TGTGCCAGCAGCTTAGACTCTTACAGGGGTGAAAAACTGTTTTTT